The text below deals with one T cell receptor beta chain. The CDR3 length is 16 residues. Germline CDR1 reads SGDLS; CDR2 reads YYNGEE. V was shortened by 0 bases and J by 1 base, with 11 bases between the two germline ends. Each replicate PCR on the sorted subsets used roughly 200 ng DNA (roughly 27,000 T cell genomes). Authors' data handling: ImmunoSEQ output lacked quality scores and full-length reads, limiting matched filtering. Generated by immunoSEQ multiplex PCR, the TCRdb table keeps only in-frame clones and is missing some. V and J calls and clone size are copied from that table; D and trimming were computed from the DNA. The table shows 550,000 to 600,000 clones, with more than 95% occurring only once. CD45RO-negative, CCR7-positively selected cells formed the naive CD8 fraction, excluding terminally differentiated effector memory CD45RA+ cells. The sample originates from a study of shared clonotypes between healthy human individuals.

The sequenced sample consisted of naive CD8+ T cells sorted from blood. This chain joins TRBV9 and TRBJ2-1; D is perhaps TRBD1 or TRBD2 (5 bases each). The TCR was taken from a man under 40 in good health. CDR3 loop: CASSVGGNPSYNEQFF. Here the CDR3 DNA reads TGTGCCAGCAGCGTAGGGGGGAACCCATCCTACAATGAGCAGTTCTTC.